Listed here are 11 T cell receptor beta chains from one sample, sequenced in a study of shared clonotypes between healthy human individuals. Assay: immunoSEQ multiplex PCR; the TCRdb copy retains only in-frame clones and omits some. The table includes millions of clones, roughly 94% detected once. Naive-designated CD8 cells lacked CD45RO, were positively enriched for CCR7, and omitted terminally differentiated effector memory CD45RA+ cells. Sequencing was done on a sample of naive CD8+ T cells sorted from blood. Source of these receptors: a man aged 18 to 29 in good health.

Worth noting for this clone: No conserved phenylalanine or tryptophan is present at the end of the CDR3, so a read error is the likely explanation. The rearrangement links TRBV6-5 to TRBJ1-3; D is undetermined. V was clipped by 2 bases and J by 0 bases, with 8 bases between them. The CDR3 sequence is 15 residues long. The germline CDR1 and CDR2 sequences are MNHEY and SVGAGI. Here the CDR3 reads CASSYATHSGNTIYL. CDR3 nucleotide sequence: TGTGCCAGCAGTTACGCGACACACTCTGGAAACACCATATATCTT.

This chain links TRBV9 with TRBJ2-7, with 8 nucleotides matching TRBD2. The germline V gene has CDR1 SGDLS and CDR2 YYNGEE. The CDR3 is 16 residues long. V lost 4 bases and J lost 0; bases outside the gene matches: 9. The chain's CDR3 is CASSSPSGSSSYEQYF. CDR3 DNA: TGTGCCAGCAGCTCCCCAAGCGGGAGTAGCTCCTACGAGCAGTACTTC. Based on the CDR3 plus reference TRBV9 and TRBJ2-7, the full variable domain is DSGVTQTPKHLITATGQRVTLRCSPRSGDLSVYWYQQSLDQGLQFLIQYYNGEERAKGNILERFSAQQFPDLHSELNLSSLELGDSALYFCASSSPSGSSSYEQYFGPGTRLTVT.

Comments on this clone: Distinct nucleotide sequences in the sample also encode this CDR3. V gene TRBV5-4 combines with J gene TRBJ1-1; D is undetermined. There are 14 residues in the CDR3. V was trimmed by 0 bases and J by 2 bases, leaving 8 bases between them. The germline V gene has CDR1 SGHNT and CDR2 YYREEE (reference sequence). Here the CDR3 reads CASSLGGANTEAFF. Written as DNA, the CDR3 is TGTGCCAGCAGCTTGGGGGGAGCCAACACTGAAGCTTTCTTT.

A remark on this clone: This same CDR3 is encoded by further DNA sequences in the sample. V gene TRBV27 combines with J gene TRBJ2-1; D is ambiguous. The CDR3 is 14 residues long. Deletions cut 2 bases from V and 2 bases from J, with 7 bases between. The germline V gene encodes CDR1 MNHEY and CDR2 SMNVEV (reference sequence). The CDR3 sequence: CASSLLGTYNEQFF. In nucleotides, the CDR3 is TGTGCCAGCAGTTTACTGGGGACCTACAATGAGCAGTTCTTC.

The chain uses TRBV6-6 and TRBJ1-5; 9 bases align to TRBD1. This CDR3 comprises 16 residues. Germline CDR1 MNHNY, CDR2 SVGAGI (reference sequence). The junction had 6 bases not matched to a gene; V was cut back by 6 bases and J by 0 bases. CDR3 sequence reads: CASSPGQGVSNQPQHF. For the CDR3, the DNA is TGTGCCAGCAGCCCGGGACAGGGAGTTAGCAATCAGCCCCAGCATTTT.

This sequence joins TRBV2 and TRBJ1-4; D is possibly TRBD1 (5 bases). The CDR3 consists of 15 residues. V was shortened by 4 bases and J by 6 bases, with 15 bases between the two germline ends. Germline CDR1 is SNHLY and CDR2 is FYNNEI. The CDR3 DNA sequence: TGTGCCAGCAGTGGAGGGAAACAGGAGGATGAAAAACTGTTTTTT. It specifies CASSGGKQEDEKLFF.

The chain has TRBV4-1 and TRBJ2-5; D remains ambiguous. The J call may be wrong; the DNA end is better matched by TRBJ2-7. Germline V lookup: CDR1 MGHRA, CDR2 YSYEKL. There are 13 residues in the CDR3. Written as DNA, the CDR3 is TGCGCCAGCAGCCAATCTGGGGTTGGCGAGCAGTACTTC. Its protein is CASSQSGVGEQYF.

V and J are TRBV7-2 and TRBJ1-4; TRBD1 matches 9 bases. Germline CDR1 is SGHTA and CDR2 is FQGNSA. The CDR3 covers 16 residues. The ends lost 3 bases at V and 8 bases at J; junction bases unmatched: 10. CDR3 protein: CASSLIHRDRDEKLFF. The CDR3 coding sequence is TGTGCCAGCAGCTTGATTCACCGGGACAGGGACGAAAAACTGTTTTTT.

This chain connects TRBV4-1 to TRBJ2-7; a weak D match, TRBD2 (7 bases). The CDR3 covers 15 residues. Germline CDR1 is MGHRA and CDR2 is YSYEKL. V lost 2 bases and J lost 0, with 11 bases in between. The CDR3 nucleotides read TGCGCCAGCAGCCAAACGGGGGGCTACTCCTACGAGCAGTACTTC. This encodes CASSQTGGYSYEQYF.

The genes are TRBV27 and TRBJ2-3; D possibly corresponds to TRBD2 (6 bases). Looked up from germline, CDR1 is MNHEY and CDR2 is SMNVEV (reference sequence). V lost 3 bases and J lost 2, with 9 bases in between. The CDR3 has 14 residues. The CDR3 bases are TGTGCCAGCAGTTTGGCGGGGATCACAGATACGCAGTATTTT. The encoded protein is CASSLAGITDTQYF.

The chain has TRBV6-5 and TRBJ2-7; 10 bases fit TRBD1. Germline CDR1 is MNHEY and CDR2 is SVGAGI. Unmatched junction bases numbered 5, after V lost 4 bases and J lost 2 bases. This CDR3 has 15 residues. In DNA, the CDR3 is TGTGCCAGCAGTTTCGGGGGGACAGGGGCCTACGAGCAGTACTTC. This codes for CASSFGGTGAYEQYF.